The next 27 T cell receptor beta chains were all read from a single sample in a study of blood T cell repertoires in COVID-19. Libraries were prepared by immunoSEQ multiplex PCR; TCRdb keeps only in-frame clonotypes and omits some of them. The sample shows some 140,000 clones, about 70% of them seen only once. Sample: peripheral blood. These receptors originate from an elderly man with acute or convalescent COVID-19.

This chain joins TRBV19 and TRBJ2-3; D is possibly TRBD1 (6 bases). Trimming cost V 3 bases and J 5 bases, with 12 bases left between them. The CDR3 contains 14 residues. The V gene's germline CDR1 is LNHDA and CDR2 SQIVND (reference sequence). CDR3 bases: TGTGCCAGTAGTATTGGGCAAGGGGGAGATACGCAGTATTTT. Amino acids: CASSIGQGGDTQYF.

As for this clone: The junction departs from the called germline gene at one end, perhaps through a read error. V and J are TRBV28 and TRBJ2-1, with 11 bases fitting TRBD2. The germline V gene encodes CDR1 MDHEN and CDR2 SYDVKM. CDR3 length: 18 amino acids. The CDR3 is CASILYPIAGGYYNEQFF. The CDR3 DNA sequence: TGTGCCAGCATTTTATATCCTATAGCGGGGGGGTACTACAATGAGCAGTTCTTC.

The V and J genes are TRBV18 and TRBJ1-1; 7 bases match TRBD1. This CDR3 contains 14 residues. Germline CDR1 KGHSH, CDR2 LQKENI. Trimming cost V 9 bases and J 5 bases; bases outside gene matches: 12. The chain's CDR3 is CASNVQGDATEAFF. The CDR3, as DNA: TGTGCCAGTAACGTTCAGGGGGATGCAACTGAAGCTTTCTTT.

Concerning this clone itself: The same CDR3 is also encoded by other DNA sequences in this sample. The rearrangement joins TRBV5-1 to TRBJ2-7; TRBD1 agrees at 9 bases. The trim removed 4 bases at V and 0 bases at J, leaving 5 bases unmatched. Germline loops: CDR1 SGHRS, CDR2 YFSETQ. The CDR3 has 15 residues. In DNA, the CDR3 is TGCGCCAGCAGCCTTACAGGGGGCAGCTCCTACGAGCAGTACTTC. This translates into CASSLTGGSSYEQYF.

The rearrangement links TRBV28 to TRBJ1-1; 8 bases map to TRBD1. The CDR3 has 14 amino acids. Germline lookup yields CDR1 MDHEN and CDR2 SYDVKM. With 6 bases clipped from V and 10 bases from J, the junction kept 13 bases outside the gene matches. The chain's CDR3 is CASSPQSHDRGAFF. CDR3 DNA sequence: TGTGCCAGCAGCCCTCAATCTCATGACAGGGGAGCTTTCTTT.

This chain uses TRBV11-3 with TRBJ2-3, with a possible D match to TRBD2 (6 bases). CDR3 length: 15 residues. Trimming pared 5 bases from V and 0 bases from J, leaving 12 bases between. The germline V gene has CDR1 SGHNT and CDR2 YENEEA. The DNA for the CDR3 is TGTGCCAGCAGCCCAGGGACTGCTAGCACAGATACGCAGTATTTT. Protein: CASSPGTASTDTQYF.

V gene TRBV12-3 or TRBV12-4 combines with J gene TRBJ2-3; D is undetermined. The CDR3 has 12 residues. Trimming left V 3 bases short and J 6 bases short, with 7 bases between. The CDR3 loop reads CASSFVADTQYF. Here the CDR3 DNA reads TGTGCCAGCAGTTTTGTCGCGGATACGCAGTATTTT.

This chain connects TRBV28 to TRBJ1-4; D not certain. The CDR3 covers 14 residues. CDR1 and CDR2 (germline): MDHEN, SYDVKM. With 2 bases removed from V and 7 bases from J, the gap between germline ends came to 11 bases. The CDR3, as DNA: TGTGCCAGCAGTTTACTGGGAGGAGCTGAAAAACTGTTTTTT. It yields the protein CASSLLGGAEKLFF.

This rearrangement joins TRBV11-2 to TRBJ2-1; 8 nucleotides agree with TRBD1. The CDR3 runs 15 residues. Germline V CDR1 and CDR2: SGHAT, FQNNGV. Trimming removed 4 bases from V and 8 bases from J; junction bases left unmatched: 10. The CDR3 sequence: CASSSQGAGVDEQFF. The CDR3 DNA reads TGTGCCAGCAGCTCTCAGGGGGCAGGGGTCGATGAGCAGTTCTTC. Combining the CDR3 with reference TRBV11-2 and TRBJ2-1 gives the whole variable domain EAGVAQSPRYKIIEKRQSVAFWCNPISGHATLYWYQQILGQGPKLLIQFQNNGVVDDSQLPKDRFSAERLKGVDSTLKIQPAKLEDSAVYLCASSSQGAGVDEQFFGPGTRLTVL.

This clone was seen a handful of times. The chain combines TRBV2 with TRBJ1-5, with D possibly matching TRBD1 (5 bases). CDR1 is SNHLY, CDR2 FYNNEI, per germline. Trimming took 0 bases from V and 5 from J, leaving 11 bases between them. The CDR3 totals 15 residues. Written as DNA, the CDR3 is TGTGCCAGCAGTGAAGCGTCGCGGGGCTATCAGCCCCAGCATTTT. Its translation: CASSEASRGYQPQHF.

This chain connects TRBV6-5 to TRBJ1-3; possible D gene TRBD1, 5 bases. Trimming removed 8 bases from V and 3 bases from J, with 17 bases in between. This CDR3 contains 15 residues. The germline CDR1 and CDR2 sequences are MNHEY and SVGAGI. The CDR3 protein is CASWEEGQGGNTIYF. CDR3 bases: TGTGCCAGCTGGGAGGAGGGGCAAGGTGGAAACACCATATATTTT.

The chain is built from TRBV7-9 and TRBJ1-2, with 7 bases lining up with TRBD1. The germline gives CDR1 SEHNR, CDR2 FQNEAQ (reference sequence). This CDR3 has 13 amino acids. CDR3 region: CAALDEGANGYTF. CDR3 in DNA: TGTGCTGCCTTGGATGAGGGGGCGAATGGCTACACCTTC.

The chain has TRBV19 and TRBJ2-7, with TRBD1 matching over 9 bases. With 5 bases clipped from V and 3 bases from J, the junction kept 11 bases outside the gene matches. Per germline, CDR1 LNHDA and CDR2 SQIVND (reference sequence). This CDR3 spans 16 amino acids. The CDR3 protein is CASSDHRGPSVYEQYF. The CDR3 DNA reads TGTGCCAGTAGTGACCACAGGGGGCCCTCGGTCTACGAGCAGTACTTC.

The CDR3 here is CASRQVTTNEKLFF. The CDR3 nucleotides are TGTGCCAGCAGACAGGTCACAACTAATGAAAAACTGTTTTTT. V is TRBV2 and J is TRBJ1-4, with D possibly being TRBD1 (5 bases). The CDR3 runs 14 residues. Trimming removed 6 bases at V and 0 bases at J, with 8 bases between. CDR1 is SNHLY, CDR2 FYNNEI, per germline. The entire variable domain, with the rest obtained from reference TRBV2 and TRBJ1-4, is as follows: EPEVTQTPSHQVTQMGQEVILRCVPISNHLYFYWYRQILGQKVEFLVSFYNNEISEKSEIFDDQFSVERPDGSNFTLKIRSTKLEDSAMYFCASRQVTTNEKLFFGSGTQLSVL.

On this clone itself: It may be a read error: a sequence one base away is much more abundant. This chain uses TRBV11-2 with TRBJ2-3; D unresolved. There are 11 residues in the CDR3. Trimming took off 3 bases at V and 6 bases at J, with 4 bases between the two ends. Looked up from germline, CDR1 is SGHAT and CDR2 is FQNNGV. The CDR3 spells CASSLSDTQYF. The CDR3 DNA reads TGTGCCAGCAGCTTGTCGGATACGCAGTATTTT. The complete variable domain, with remaining parts taken from reference TRBV11-2 and TRBJ2-3, reads EAGVAQSPRYKIIEKRQSVAFWCNPISGHATLYWYQQILGQGPKLLIQFQNNGVVDDSQLPKDRFSAERLKGVDSTLKIQPAKLEDSAVYLCASSLSDTQYFGPGTRLTVL.

This sequence joins TRBV28 and TRBJ1-2; D remains unclear. V dropped 5 bases and J dropped 2 bases, with 9 bases sitting between them. CDR1 and CDR2 from the germline V gene are MDHEN and SYDVKM. CDR3 length: 13 residues. CDR3 nucleotide sequence: TGTGCCAGCAGTCCCGGGGTCAACTATGGCTACACCTTC. This encodes CASSPGVNYGYTF.

This chain uses TRBV7-2 with TRBJ1-5, with D possibly TRBD1 on 5 matching bases. Germline CDR1 SGHTA, CDR2 FQGNSA. CDR3 length: 13 residues. Trimming shortened V by 6 bases and J by 4 bases, and 10 bases separated the two germline ends. The CDR3 nucleotides are TGTGCCAGCAGGGGGGGGACGAATCAGCCCCAGCATTTT. This sequence encodes CASRGGTNQPQHF.

The chain uses TRBV4-1 and TRBJ1-1, with D unclear. There are 20 residues in the CDR3. The germline V and J ends were trimmed by 0 bases and 0 bases, with 23 bases remaining between them. CDR1 and CDR2 (germline): MGHRA, YSYEKL. The CDR3 spells CASSQDPPLPGGNMNTEAFF. CDR3 DNA: TGCGCCAGCAGCCAAGACCCCCCTTTACCCGGCGGAAATATGAACACTGAAGCTTTCTTT.

The chain carries TRBV2 and TRBJ2-2; D may be TRBD1 (6 bases). The CDR3 is 13 residues long. The V end lost 7 bases, the J end lost 7 bases, and 13 bases lay between the germline ends. Germline CDR1 reads SNHLY; CDR2 reads FYNNEI. CDR3 bases: TGTGCCAGCAACGCAGGGGTGATCGGGGAGCTGTTTTTT. Translating gives CASNAGVIGELFF.

This clone was observed once. The rearrangement links TRBV30 to TRBJ1-6; 7 nucleotides agree with TRBD1. CDR3 length: 14 residues. The ends lost 3 bases at V and 10 bases at J; junction bases unmatched: 9. Per germline, CDR1 GTSNPN and CDR2 SVGIG (reference sequence). The CDR3: CAWSLKTGTSPLHF. The DNA for the CDR3 is TGTGCCTGGAGCCTCAAGACAGGGACCTCACCCCTCCACTTT.

The chain recombines TRBV5-5 with TRBJ2-3; 10 bases fit TRBD2. Germline CDR1 and CDR2: SGHKS and YYEKEE (reference sequence). Losses at the gene ends were 4 bases for V and 2 bases for J; bases not matched to a gene: 7. The CDR3 runs to 16 residues. The CDR3 here is CASSPIAGGYTDTQYF. In DNA, the CDR3 is TGTGCCAGCAGCCCAATAGCGGGGGGCTACACAGATACGCAGTATTTT.

This clone was detected ten times or more. The rearrangement uses TRBV19 and TRBJ1-2; D call uncertain. This CDR3 has 15 residues. V was cut by 7 bases and J by 0 bases, with 15 bases left in between. The germline V gene has CDR1 LNHDA and CDR2 SQIVND (reference sequence). CDR3 nucleotides: TGTGCCAGTACTATCCAGGCGCGAGCTAACTATGGCTACACCTTC. Translation gives CASTIQARANYGYTF.

The V call is TRBV29-1, the J call TRBJ2-1; 7 nucleotides match TRBD1. This CDR3 contains 15 residues. Germline CDR1 and CDR2: SQVTM and ANQGSEA. Trimming cost V 5 bases and J 0 bases; bases outside gene matches: 7. CDR3 DNA: TGCAGCGTTCCCCGGACAGGATTCTCCTACAATGAGCAGTTCTTC. Its protein is CSVPRTGFSYNEQFF.

The chain uses TRBV19 and TRBJ1-4; the match to TRBD1 covers 7 bases. The V and J ends lost 11 bases and 6 bases, in that order; junction bases with no gene match: 12. Germline values: CDR1 LNHDA, CDR2 SQIVND (reference sequence). This CDR3 has 14 amino acids. Here the CDR3 DNA reads TGTGCCGGGGACGACAGGGCCCACGATGAAAAACTGTTTTTT. It codes for CAGDDRAHDEKLFF.

This chain connects TRBV5-5 to TRBJ1-6; 7 bases align to TRBD1. The CDR3 length is 15 residues. J lost 2 bases, V lost 4 bases, and 3 bases had no gene match. CDR1 is SGHKS, CDR2 YYEKEE, per germline (reference sequence). This CDR3 reads CASSGGQPYNSPLHF. The CDR3, as DNA: TGTGCCAGCAGCGGGGGACAGCCCTATAATTCACCCCTCCACTTT.

The chain recombines TRBV19 with TRBJ2-1, with a possible D match to TRBD1 (8 bases). V lost 3 bases and J 6 bases, leaving 15 bases between the germline ends. CDR3 length equals 15 residues. The germline V gene has CDR1 LNHDA and CDR2 SQIVND (reference sequence). The CDR3 here is CASSMGGTGGNEQFF. The CDR3 nucleotides read TGTGCCAGTAGTATGGGGGGGACAGGTGGCAATGAGCAGTTCTTC.

The chain uses TRBV4-1 and TRBJ2-3; 12 positions match TRBD2. The CDR3 totals 16 residues. The germline CDR1 and CDR2 sequences are MGHRA and YSYEKL. The junction had 4 bases not matched to a gene; V was cut back by 0 bases and J by 6 bases. The CDR3 bases are TGCGCCAGCAGCCAAGAGACTAGCGGGGGCTGGGATACGCAGTATTTT. This codes for CASSQETSGGWDTQYF.